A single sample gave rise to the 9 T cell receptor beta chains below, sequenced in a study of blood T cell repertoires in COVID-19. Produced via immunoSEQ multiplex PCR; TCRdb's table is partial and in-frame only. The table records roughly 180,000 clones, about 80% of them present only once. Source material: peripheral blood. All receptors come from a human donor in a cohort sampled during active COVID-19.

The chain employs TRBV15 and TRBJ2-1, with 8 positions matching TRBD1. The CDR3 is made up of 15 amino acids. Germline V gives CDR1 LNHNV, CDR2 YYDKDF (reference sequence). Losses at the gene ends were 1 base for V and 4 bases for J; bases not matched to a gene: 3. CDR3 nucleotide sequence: TGTGCCACCAGCAGAGGACAGGGGAGTTACAATGAGCAGTTCTTC. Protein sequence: CATSRGQGSYNEQFF.

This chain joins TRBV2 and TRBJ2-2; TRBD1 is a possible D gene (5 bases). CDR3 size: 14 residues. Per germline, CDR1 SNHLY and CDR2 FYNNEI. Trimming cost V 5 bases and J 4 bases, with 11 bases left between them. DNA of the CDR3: TGTGCCAGCAGTTATGCAGGGTTCACCGGGGAGCTGTTTTTT. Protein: CASSYAGFTGELFF.

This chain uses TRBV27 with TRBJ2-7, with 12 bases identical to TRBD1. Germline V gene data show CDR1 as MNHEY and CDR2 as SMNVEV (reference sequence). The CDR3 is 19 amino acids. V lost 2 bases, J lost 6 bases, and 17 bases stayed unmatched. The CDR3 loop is CASSLRFGDRGRRICEQYF. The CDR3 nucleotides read TGTGCCAGCAGTTTAAGGTTTGGGGACAGGGGGCGAAGAATCTGCGAGCAGTACTTC.

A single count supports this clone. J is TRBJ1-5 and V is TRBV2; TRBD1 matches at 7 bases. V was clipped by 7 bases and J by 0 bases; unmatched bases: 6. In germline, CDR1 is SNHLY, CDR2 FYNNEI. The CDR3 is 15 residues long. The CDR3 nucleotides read TGTGCCAGCACTGCCGGGACAGATAGCAATCAGCCCCAGCATTTT. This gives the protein CASTAGTDSNQPQHF.

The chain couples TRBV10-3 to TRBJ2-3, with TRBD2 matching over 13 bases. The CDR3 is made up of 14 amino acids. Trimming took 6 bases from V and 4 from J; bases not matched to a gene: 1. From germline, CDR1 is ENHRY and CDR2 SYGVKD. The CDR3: CAIRGTSGADTQYF. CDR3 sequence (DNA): TGTGCCATCAGGGGGACTAGCGGGGCAGATACGCAGTATTTT.

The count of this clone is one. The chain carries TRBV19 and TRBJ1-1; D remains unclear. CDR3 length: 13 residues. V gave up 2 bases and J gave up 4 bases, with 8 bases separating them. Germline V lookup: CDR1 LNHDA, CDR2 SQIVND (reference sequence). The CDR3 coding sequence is TGTGCCAGTAGTATAAACTCGGTCACTGAAGCTTTCTTT. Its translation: CASSINSVTEAFF.

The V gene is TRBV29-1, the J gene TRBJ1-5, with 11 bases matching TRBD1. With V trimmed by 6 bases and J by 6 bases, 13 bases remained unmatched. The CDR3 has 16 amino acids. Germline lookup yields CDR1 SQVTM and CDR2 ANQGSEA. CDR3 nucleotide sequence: TGCAGCGTCATGACGCGAACCGGGACAGGGGGTCAGCCCCAGCATTTT. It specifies CSVMTRTGTGGQPQHF.

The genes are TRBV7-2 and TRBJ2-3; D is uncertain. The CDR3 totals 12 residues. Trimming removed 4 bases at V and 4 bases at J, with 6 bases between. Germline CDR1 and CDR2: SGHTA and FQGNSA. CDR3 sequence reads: CASSSTSDTQYF. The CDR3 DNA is TGTGCCAGCAGCTCGACTTCAGATACGCAGTATTTT. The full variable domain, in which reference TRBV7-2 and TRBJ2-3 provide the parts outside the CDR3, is GAGVSQSPSNKVTEKGKDVELRCDPISGHTALYWYRQSLGQGLEFLIYFQGNSAPDKSGLPSDRFSAERTGGSVSTLTIQRTQQEDSAVYLCASSSTSDTQYFGPGTRLTVL.

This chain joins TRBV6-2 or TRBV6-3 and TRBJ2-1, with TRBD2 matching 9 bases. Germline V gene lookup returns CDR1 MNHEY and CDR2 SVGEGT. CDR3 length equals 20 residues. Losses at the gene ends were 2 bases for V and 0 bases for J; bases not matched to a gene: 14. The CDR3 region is CASSYRFDSGGSSSYNEQFF. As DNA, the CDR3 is TGTGCCAGCAGTTACCGGTTCGATAGCGGGGGTTCAAGCTCCTACAATGAGCAGTTCTTC.